These 29 T cell receptor beta chains share one sample of origin, sequenced in a study of cytomegalovirus exposure and HLA in healthy donors. PCR amplification relied on 60 Vbeta primers (plus 13 Jbeta primers). Sequencing was performed with immunoSEQ multiplex PCR; in TCRdb, only in-frame clones are kept and a portion is missing. The sample lists roughly 51,000 clones, about four fifths occurring once. Sequenced input: PBMCs. All receptors derive from a boy aged 5-17 years in good health and CMV-seropositive.

The chain combines TRBV18 with TRBJ1-4; weak D call: TRBD1 (5 bases). The CDR3 extends over 14 amino acids. V was pared by 4 bases and J by 6 bases, with 12 bases between. Germline CDR1 and CDR2: KGHSH and LQKENI. The CDR3 protein is CASSLYTGDEKLFF. The CDR3 nucleotides read TGTGCCAGCTCACTCTATACAGGTGATGAAAAACTGTTTTTT.

In DNA form, the CDR3 reads TGCGCCAGCAGCCCTGGGAGGGGGGATAAGAACACTGAAGCTTTCTTT. Its translation: CASSPGRGDKNTEAFF. The gene calls are TRBV4-1 and TRBJ1-1; weak D call: TRBD1 (6 bases). Germline V gives CDR1 MGHRA, CDR2 YSYEKL. The CDR3 contains 16 residues. The ends were cut back, 4 bases at V and 1 base at J, with 16 bases in the middle.

This clone was seen a few times. The rearrangement uses TRBV13 and TRBJ2-3; the D gene is possibly TRBD1 (5 bases). Germline V CDR1 and CDR2: PRHDT, FYEKMQ (reference sequence). The CDR3 loop spans 17 amino acids. With 1 base removed from V and 2 bases from J, the gap between germline ends came to 16 bases. The CDR3 reads CASSLALPETVTDTQYF. The CDR3 DNA sequence: TGTGCCAGCAGCTTAGCTCTCCCCGAGACAGTCACAGATACGCAGTATTTT.

This chain uses TRBV6-5 with TRBJ1-1; weak D call: TRBD1 (6 bases). The CDR3 totals 13 residues. V lost 5 bases, J lost 8 bases, and 15 bases lay in between. The germline gives CDR1 MNHEY, CDR2 SVGAGI. The CDR3 here is CASSPGTSGEAFF. The DNA of the CDR3 is TGTGCCAGCAGTCCCGGGACATCTGGGGAAGCTTTCTTT.

This chain joins TRBV27 and TRBJ2-3, with TRBD2 identical over 14 bases. V shed 5 bases and J 3 bases; nucleotides not matched to a gene: 19. CDR3 length equals 21 residues. Looked up from germline, CDR1 is MNHEY and CDR2 is SMNVEV (reference sequence). The CDR3 here is CASSMTSGLAGEGFRTDTQYF. The DNA for the CDR3 is TGTGCCAGCAGTATGACCTCGGGACTAGCGGGGGAAGGTTTTCGGACAGATACGCAGTATTTT.

This clone was seen only a few times. This sequence joins TRBV7-3 and TRBJ2-5, with 7 bases identical to TRBD2. Trimming removed 3 bases from V and 4 bases from J; junction bases left unmatched: 2. The CDR3 runs 13 residues. Per the germline V gene, CDR1 is SGHTA and CDR2 is FQGTGA. CDR3 sequence reads: CASSFGGGETQYF. The CDR3 DNA is TGTGCCAGCAGCTTTGGCGGGGGAGAGACCCAGTACTTC. Combining the CDR3 with reference TRBV7-3 and TRBJ2-5 gives the whole variable domain GAGVSQTPSNKVTEKGKYVELRCDPISGHTALYWYRQSLGQGPEFLIYFQGTGAADDSGLPNDRFFAVRPEGSVSTLKIQRTERGDSAVYLCASSFGGGETQYFGPGTRLLVL.

In this sample, this clone is medium-sized. The chain recombines TRBV6-1 with TRBJ1-4, with D tentatively TRBD1 (5 bases). V gave up 8 bases and J gave up 8 bases, with 15 bases separating them. CDR3 length: 13 residues. Germline CDR1 is MNHNS and CDR2 is SASEGT. The CDR3 sequence is CASSTGVGEKLFF. The DNA for the CDR3 is TGTGCCAGCTCAACGGGGGTCGGGGAAAAACTGTTTTTT.

The rearrangement links TRBV11-1 to TRBJ2-7, with D tentatively TRBD1 (6 bases). From germline, CDR1 is SGHAT and CDR2 FQDESV (reference sequence). Trimming removed 4 bases from V and 1 base from J, with 17 bases in between. The CDR3 consists of 16 residues. Here the CDR3 reads CASSWTPTGDSYEQYF. CDR3 DNA sequence: TGTGCCAGCAGCTGGACACCGACAGGTGATTCCTACGAGCAGTACTTC. The full variable domain, with the rest looked up from reference TRBV11-1 and TRBJ2-7, is EAEVAQSPRYKITEKSQAVAFWCDPISGHATLYWYRQILGQGPELLVQFQDESVVDDSQLPKDRFSAERLKGVDSTLKIQPAELGDSAMYLCASSWTPTGDSYEQYFGPGTRLTVT.

In this sample, this clone turned up a few times. The rearrangement joins TRBV7-2 to TRBJ2-7, with 8 nucleotides matching TRBD1. Germline V gene lookup returns CDR1 SGHTA and CDR2 FQGNSA. The CDR3 length is 16 residues. The V gene end was trimmed by 6 bases and the J gene end by 1 base; junction bases not matched to a gene: 11. CDR3 region: CASRPPPGQASYEQYF. For the CDR3, the DNA is TGTGCCAGCAGGCCCCCCCCGGGACAGGCATCCTACGAGCAGTACTTC. Full variable domain (outside the CDR3, taken from reference TRBV7-2 and TRBJ2-7): GAGVSQSPSNKVTEKGKDVELRCDPISGHTALYWYRQSLGQGLEFLIYFQGNSAPDKSGLPSDRFSAERTGGSVSTLTIQRTQQEDSAVYLCASRPPPGQASYEQYFGPGTRLTVT.

This clone was found a few times. The J gene is TRBJ1-2, the V gene TRBV19; possibly TRBD1 for D (6 bases). Germline CDR1 and CDR2: LNHDA and SQIVND (reference sequence). V lost 5 bases and J 3 bases, leaving 10 bases between the germline ends. The CDR3 is made up of 13 amino acids. The CDR3 DNA reads as TGTGCCAGTAGTTCTAGGACAGACTATGGCTACACCTTC. It specifies CASSSRTDYGYTF.

J is TRBJ2-6 and V is TRBV14, with TRBD1 matching over 11 bases. Trimming cost V 4 bases and J 1 base; bases outside gene matches: 3. Germline lookup yields CDR1 SGHDN and CDR2 FVKESK. The CDR3 length is 17 residues. In DNA form, the CDR3 reads TGTGCCAGCAGCCGGGACAGGGGGAGGTCTGGGGCCAACGTCCTGACTTTC. Translated, it gives CASSRDRGRSGANVLTF. Filled out from reference TRBV14 and TRBJ2-6, the complete variable domain reads EAGVTQFPSHSVIEKGQTVTLRCDPISGHDNLYWYRRVMGKEIKFLLHFVKESKQDESGMPNNRFLAERTGGTYSTLKVQPAELEDSGVYFCASSRDRGRSGANVLTFGAGSRLTVL.

V gene TRBV11-2 combines with J gene TRBJ1-3; D is perhaps TRBD1 (6 bases). The CDR3 contains 14 residues. The V end was cut by 3 bases, the J end by 0 bases, with 6 bases between. Germline CDR1 and CDR2: SGHAT and FQNNGV. DNA of the CDR3: TGTGCCAGCAGCTTGGACAGCTCTGGAAACACCATATATTTT. Translation gives CASSLDSSGNTIYF.

The J gene is TRBJ2-7, the V gene TRBV13, with 10 bases that match TRBD2. Germline CDR1 PRHDT, CDR2 FYEKMQ (reference sequence). The CDR3 extends over 15 amino acids. V shed 4 bases, J shed 3 bases, and the junction held 6 bases outside the gene matches. The chain's CDR3 is CASSSTSGEGYEQYF. The CDR3 DNA reads TGTGCCAGCAGCTCAACTAGCGGGGAGGGCTACGAGCAGTACTTC. Variable domain in full (rest from reference TRBV13 and TRBJ2-7): AAGVIQSPRHLIKEKRETATLKCYPIPRHDTVYWYQQGPGQDPQFLISFYEKMQSDKGSIPDRFSAQQFSDYHSELNMSSLELGDSALYFCASSSTSGEGYEQYFGPGTRLTVT.

The genes are TRBV6-1 and TRBJ1-1, with 9 bases aligning to TRBD1. Germline assignment: CDR1 MNHNS and CDR2 SASEGT. CDR3 length: 14 residues. V shed 3 bases, J shed 4 bases, and the junction held 3 bases outside the gene matches. The CDR3 region is CASSETGGATEAFF. CDR3 bases: TGTGCCAGCAGTGAGACAGGGGGTGCCACTGAAGCTTTCTTT.

V gene TRBV6-5 combines with J gene TRBJ1-4; TRBD1 might be the D (5 bases). Trimming took off 0 bases at V and 7 bases at J, with 12 bases between the two ends. Per the germline V gene, CDR1 is MNHEY and CDR2 is SVGAGI. The CDR3 has 15 amino acids. CDR3 sequence: CASSYSKAGGEKLFF. The CDR3 coding sequence is TGTGCCAGCAGTTACTCGAAGGCCGGGGGTGAAAAACTGTTTTTT.

CDR3 protein: CASSSINRDSSYGYTF. CDR3 nucleotide sequence: TGTGCCAGCAGCTCCATTAACAGGGACAGCTCATATGGCTACACCTTC. The chain uses TRBV7-9 and TRBJ1-2; 7 bases are a match to TRBD1. Germline lookup yields CDR1 SEHNR and CDR2 FQNEAQ (reference sequence). The V gene end was trimmed by 4 bases and the J gene end by 5 bases; junction bases not matched to a gene: 13. The CDR3 totals 16 residues.

This chain uses TRBV5-4 with TRBJ2-3; TRBD1 aligns across 7 bases. The germline V gene encodes CDR1 SGHNT and CDR2 YYREEE (reference sequence). This CDR3 comprises 15 residues. V gave up 3 bases and J gave up 1 base; unmatched junction bases: 5. CDR3 sequence (DNA): TGTGCCAGCAGCTCGACAGGGAGTGGCACAGATACGCAGTATTTT. Encoded protein: CASSSTGSGTDTQYF.

As regards this clone: The sample contains more than one DNA sequence encoding this CDR3. The genes are TRBV7-9 and TRBJ1-1; possibly TRBD1 for D (5 bases). The germline V and J ends were trimmed by 5 bases and 5 bases, with 6 bases remaining between them. CDR3 length equals 11 residues. Germline V lookup: CDR1 SEHNR, CDR2 FQNEAQ (reference sequence). CDR3 in DNA: TGTGCCAGCAGCCCAGGGACTGAAGCTTTCTTT. It encodes CASSPGTEAFF.

This clone showed up just a few times. V gene TRBV6-1 combines with J gene TRBJ1-1; D gene ambiguous. V gave up 1 base and J gave up 1 base, with 10 bases separating them. Per the germline V gene, CDR1 is MNHNS and CDR2 is SASEGT. The CDR3 runs 15 residues. CDR3 sequence: CASSEGRGTNTEAFF. The CDR3 DNA follows: TGTGCCAGCAGTGAAGGTAGAGGAACGAACACTGAAGCTTTCTTT.

The table lists this clone with a count of one. The chain couples TRBV7-3 to TRBJ2-3; D is undetermined. This CDR3 has 13 amino acids. Per the germline V gene, CDR1 is SGHTA and CDR2 is FQGTGA. V lost 5 bases and J 6 bases, leaving 12 bases between the germline ends. As DNA, the CDR3 is TGTGCCAGCAGCCTTATTTTCGCGGATACGCAGTATTTT. Translating it yields CASSLIFADTQYF. The full variable domain, its missing parts supplied by reference TRBV7-3 and TRBJ2-3, is GAGVSQTPSNKVTEKGKYVELRCDPISGHTALYWYRQSLGQGPEFLIYFQGTGAADDSGLPNDRFFAVRPEGSVSTLKIQRTERGDSAVYLCASSLIFADTQYFGPGTRLTVL.

In this sample, this clone turned up once. The rearrangement joins TRBV9 to TRBJ2-1; D remains ambiguous. CDR3 length: 13 residues. Trimming shortened V by 9 bases and J by 3 bases, and 13 bases separated the two germline ends. Germline loops: CDR1 SGDLS, CDR2 YYNGEE. CDR3 bases: TGTGCCACTCCCGCTCAGGACTACAATGAGCAGTTCTTC. Translation gives CATPAQDYNEQFF.

This chain uses TRBV18 with TRBJ1-2; D uncertain. Per germline, CDR1 KGHSH and CDR2 LQKENI. V dropped 0 bases and J dropped 4 bases, with 15 bases sitting between them. The CDR3 runs 16 residues. The CDR3 DNA sequence: TGTGCCAGCTCACCACCGGGTGCGGGCAGAGCCTATGGCTACACCTTC. Its protein product is CASSPPGAGRAYGYTF.

This chain uses TRBV5-8 with TRBJ1-5; D remains unclear. The CDR3 runs to 12 residues. The germline CDR1 and CDR2 sequences are SGHTS and YDEGEE. V lost 2 bases and J 6 bases, leaving 6 bases between the germline ends. The CDR3 nucleotides read TGTGCCAGCAGCTTTTCTTTTCAGCCCCAGCATTTT. Protein product: CASSFSFQPQHF.

The chain couples TRBV27 to TRBJ1-3; TRBD1 agrees at 7 bases. The CDR3 is made up of 15 amino acids. The germline gives CDR1 MNHEY, CDR2 SMNVEV (reference sequence). The junction had 8 bases not matched to a gene; V was cut back by 9 bases and J by 0 bases. In DNA form, the CDR3 reads TGTGCCAGTGCCCGGACAGGCAACTCTGGAAACACCATATATTTT. This gives the protein CASARTGNSGNTIYF.

The chain carries TRBV6-5 and TRBJ1-4; weak D call: TRBD1 (5 bases). The V gene lost 6 bases and the J gene lost 7 bases, with 12 bases spanning the gap. The CDR3 sequence is 13 residues long. Germline assignment: CDR1 MNHEY and CDR2 SVGAGI. CDR3: CASRGLLGEKLFF. CDR3 nucleotides: TGTGCCAGCAGGGGGCTCCTAGGTGAAAAACTGTTTTTT.

This chain connects TRBV4-1 to TRBJ2-3; a possible D gene is TRBD1 (6 bases). The germline V gene has CDR1 MGHRA and CDR2 YSYEKL. The CDR3 length is 19 residues. V was cut by 3 bases and J by 3 bases, with 25 bases left in between. CDR3 region: CASSQLVVNRERTTDTQYF. CDR3 coding DNA: TGCGCCAGCAGCCAGCTGGTCGTAAACAGGGAGAGAACAACAGATACGCAGTATTTT.

V is TRBV27 and J is TRBJ1-1; D not certain. Trimming took 3 bases from V and 5 from J, leaving 19 bases between them. The CDR3 runs 16 residues. In germline, CDR1 is MNHEY, CDR2 SMNVEV (reference sequence). CDR3 coding DNA: TGTGCCAGCAGTTTTACAACTCTACCCCTCGGGACTGAAGCTTTCTTT. It translates to CASSFTTLPLGTEAFF.

The V and J genes are TRBV18 and TRBJ2-3, with a possible D match to TRBD2 (6 bases). Trimming took 6 bases from V and 2 from J, leaving 12 bases between them. The CDR3 sequence is 14 residues long. The V gene's germline CDR1 is KGHSH and CDR2 LQKENI. CDR3 residues: CASSPDYLTDTQYF. The CDR3 DNA reads as TGTGCCAGCTCCCCGGACTACCTCACAGATACGCAGTATTTT.

J is TRBJ1-2 and V is TRBV27; D remains unclear. Germline values: CDR1 MNHEY, CDR2 SMNVEV (reference sequence). The CDR3 consists of 16 residues. Trimming left V 3 bases short and J 0 bases short, with 14 bases between. In nucleotides, the CDR3 is TGTGCCAGCAGTTTCTACCGTGACGGGGCTAACTATGGCTACACCTTC. It codes for CASSFYRDGANYGYTF.